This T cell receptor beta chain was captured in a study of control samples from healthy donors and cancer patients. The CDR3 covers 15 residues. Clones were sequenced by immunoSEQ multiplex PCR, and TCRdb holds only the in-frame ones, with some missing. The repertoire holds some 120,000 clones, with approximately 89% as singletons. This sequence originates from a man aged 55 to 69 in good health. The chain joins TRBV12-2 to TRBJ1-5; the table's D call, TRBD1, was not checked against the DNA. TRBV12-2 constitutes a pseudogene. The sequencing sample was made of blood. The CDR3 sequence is CASRTVPYSNQPQHF. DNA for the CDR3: TGTGCAAGTCGAACAGTCCCATATAGCAATCAGCCCCAGCATTTT.